What follows are 6 T cell receptor beta chains derived from one specimen sequenced in a study of shared clonotypes between healthy human individuals (dated by TCRdb to about 2020). The receptor library was made with the immunoSEQ multiplex PCR assay. TCRdb stores this immuneACCESS table with in-frame sequences only. Part of the clones is absent; in the studies checked, under half of the shortfall reflects unresolved V genes, and no reason is known for the rest. A total of about 1 million clones appear in this sample, under 80% of them only once. The ten largest clones represent over 1.3% of the sample. Specimen: memory CD4+ T cells sorted from blood. The cell subset or site label of this sample denotes: CD45RA-negative fraction. These receptors all stem from a man between 18 and 29 years old in good health.

The chain recombines TRBV6-5 with TRBJ1-1; no firm D call. The CDR3 totals 13 residues. Trimming took 7 bases from V and 0 from J, leaving 9 bases between them. Germline CDR1 MNHEY, CDR2 SVGAGI. The CDR3 spells CASTRGMNTEAFF. The CDR3 DNA follows: TGTGCCAGCACCCGTGGGATGAACACTGAAGCTTTCTTT.

The V call is TRBV5-1, the J call TRBJ1-1, with a weak D call TRBD1 (5 bases). Trimming pared 6 bases from V and 0 bases from J, leaving 9 bases between. The germline gives CDR1 SGHRS, CDR2 YFSETQ. This CDR3 has 13 residues. The CDR3 nucleotides are TGCGCCAGCACTTCGACAGTGAACACTGAAGCTTTCTTT. Protein sequence: CASTSTVNTEAFF.

This clone has a handful of counts. Additional DNA sequences in this sample encode the identical CDR3. The chain joins TRBV5-1 to TRBJ2-2; perhaps TRBD1 as D (6 bases). The CDR3 spans 14 residues. The V end was cut by 2 bases, the J end by 1 base, with 6 bases between. In germline, CDR1 is SGHRS, CDR2 YFSETQ. The DNA for the CDR3 is TGCGCCAGCAGCTTACAGGGGAACACCGGGGAGCTGTTTTTT. This translates into CASSLQGNTGELFF. Filled out from reference TRBV5-1 and TRBJ2-2, the complete variable domain reads KAGVTQTPRYLIKTRGQQVTLSCSPISGHRSVSWYQQTPGQGLQFLFEYFSETQRNKGNFPGRFSGRQFSNSRSEMNVSTLELGDSALYLCASSLQGNTGELFFGEGSRLTVL.

The chain couples TRBV28 to TRBJ2-5; D uncertain. The germline gives CDR1 MDHEN, CDR2 SYDVKM. Deletions cut 4 bases from V and 5 bases from J, with 14 bases between. This CDR3 comprises 14 residues. The CDR3 DNA reads TGTGCCAGCAGTTCCCAAAAGGAGTTGGAGACCCAGTACTTC. This sequence encodes CASSSQKELETQYF.

The chain carries TRBV19 and TRBJ1-2, with 8 bases that match TRBD1. V shed 6 bases and J 3 bases; nucleotides not matched to a gene: 12. Germline assignment: CDR1 LNHDA and CDR2 SQIVND (reference sequence). This CDR3 is built from 16 residues. The CDR3, as DNA: TGTGCCAGTAGCACAGGGACAGGCTATCTTTACTATGGCTACACCTTC. Translating it yields CASSTGTGYLYYGYTF.

V is TRBV29-1 and J is TRBJ2-4; 7 positions match TRBD2. Germline V gene data show CDR1 as SQVTM and CDR2 as ANQGSEA. V shed 8 bases and J 6 bases; nucleotides not matched to a gene: 19. The CDR3 spans 16 residues. The CDR3 bases are TGCAGCCAAAGGGGAGGGATCGGTGGAAAGGGAAACATTCAGTACTTC. Its translation is CSQRGGIGGKGNIQYF.